This TCR beta chain is drawn from a study of blood T cells in healthy people across ages. General study results and limits: Age brought a roughly linear fall in TCR beta diversity measured per million T cells.

The J segment lost 2 bases and the V segment lost 6 bases, leaving 9 bases of the junction unmatched. CDR3 size: 16 residues. The use of a sample-barcoded 5' primer and a J-beta primer mix characterized a second PCR of roughly 7 to 11 cycles. Each cDNA was tagged by a template-switch adaptor containing 12 random nucleotides. Using its own MiXCR run on the 5' RACE reads, TCRdb lists one record per CDR3 protein. In the table there are 450,000 to 700,000 distinct CDR3 sequences, 27% of which are singletons. This clonotype was recorded a few times. The antigen is undetermined. The sample was blood. The chain has TRBV12-3 or TRBV12-4 and TRBJ2-3, with 9 bases fitting TRBD2. This TCR was sampled from a woman in her seventies in good health. CDR3 protein: CASSLLAGVNTDTQYF. DNA for the CDR3: TGTGCCAGCAGCCTACTAGCGGGCGTAAACACAGATACGCAGTATTTT.